The 21 T cell receptor beta chains below were found in one sample sequenced in a study of shared clonotypes between healthy human individuals. Here immunoSEQ multiplex PCR was the method, and the copy in TCRdb shows in-frame clones only, minus some. The sample shows about 2.1 million clones, 93% of them seen only once. CD45RO-negative, CCR7-selected cells formed the naive CD8 fraction, which excluded terminally differentiated effector memory CD45RA+ cells. Input material: naive CD8+ T cells from PBMCs. The receptor set was obtained from a man aged 18 to 30 in good health. Some clones in this sample may be carry-over from other donors' samples.

The chain has TRBV28 and TRBJ2-1; TRBD1 matches 10 bases. This CDR3 is 15 amino acids long. V was pared by 2 bases and J by 4 bases, with 2 bases of the junction left unmatched. Looked up from germline, CDR1 is MDHEN and CDR2 is SYDVKM. For the CDR3, the DNA is TGTGCCAGCAGTTTAAGACAGGGGGCTTACAATGAGCAGTTCTTC. Encoded protein: CASSLRQGAYNEQFF.

The chain combines TRBV5-1 with TRBJ2-1; 7 bases align to TRBD2. Trimming cost V 0 bases and J 7 bases; bases outside gene matches: 7. CDR1 is SGHRS, CDR2 YFSETQ, per germline. This CDR3 has 15 amino acids. CDR3 DNA sequence: TGCGCCAGCAGCTTGGCCGGGGGAGGGTTAAATGAGCAGTTCTTC. Protein product: CASSLAGGGLNEQFF.

This chain links TRBV7-3 with TRBJ2-3, with 7 bases that match TRBD1. V was pared by 5 bases and J by 3 bases, with 14 bases of the junction left unmatched. The CDR3 extends over 17 amino acids. Germline loops: CDR1 SGHTA, CDR2 FQGTGA. CDR3 sequence reads: CASSTRTGMGWTDTQYF. The CDR3 bases are TGTGCCAGCAGCACGAGGACAGGCATGGGGTGGACAGATACGCAGTATTTT.

Concerning this clone: Other DNA sequences in this specimen translate into the identical CDR3. The V gene is TRBV6-5, the J gene TRBJ2-2; the D gene could be TRBD1 or TRBD2 (5 bases each). The CDR3 is made up of 15 amino acids. V was pared by 2 bases and J by 3 bases, with 10 bases between. Germline lookup yields CDR1 MNHEY and CDR2 SVGAGI. The chain's CDR3 is CASSYGGRDTGELFF. The CDR3 DNA reads as TGTGCCAGCAGTTACGGGGGAAGAGACACCGGGGAGCTGTTTTTT.

V usage is TRBV29-1 and J usage is TRBJ1-1; D not certain. Trimming removed 7 bases at V and 3 bases at J, with 15 bases between. CDR1 is SQVTM and CDR2 is ANQGSEA in the germline V gene. The CDR3 covers 13 residues. The CDR3: CSAAESGYTEAFF. The CDR3 nucleotides are TGCAGCGCCGCCGAGAGCGGGTACACTGAAGCTTTCTTT.

This chain's CDR3 is CSVDRDRRGQETQYF. The CDR3 DNA reads as TGCAGCGTTGATAGAGACCGGAGGGGGCAAGAGACCCAGTACTTC. The chain has TRBV29-1 and TRBJ2-5; either TRBD1 or TRBD2 may supply D (6 bases each). CDR1 SQVTM and CDR2 ANQGSEA come from the germline V gene. V lost 3 bases and J 2 bases, leaving 16 bases between the germline ends. The CDR3 totals 15 residues.

V and J are TRBV29-1 and TRBJ2-2; TRBD1 agrees at 9 bases. Per germline, CDR1 SQVTM and CDR2 ANQGSEA. The V and J ends lost 5 bases and 8 bases, in that order; junction bases with no gene match: 9. The CDR3 is 14 amino acids. CDR3 loop: CSVRDRVATGELFF. CDR3 nucleotides: TGCAGCGTTAGGGACAGGGTGGCCACTGGGGAGCTGTTTTTT.

The chain recombines TRBV5-1 with TRBJ2-2; TRBD2 matches at 10 bases. Germline V gene data show CDR1 as SGHRS and CDR2 as YFSETQ. After removal of 4 bases from V and 4 bases from J, the junction contained 16 bases not matched to a gene. CDR3 length: 19 residues. The CDR3 DNA reads TGCGCCAGCAGCGATACCAAGACAAAAAGCGGGAGGGGCACCGGGGAGCTGTTTTTT. As protein: CASSDTKTKSGRGTGELFF.

V and J are TRBV4-1 and TRBJ2-5; 10 bases align to TRBD1. The CDR3 loop spans 16 amino acids. Germline-derived CDR1 and CDR2 are MGHRA and YSYEKL. The V gene end was trimmed by 6 bases and the J gene end by 1 base; junction bases not matched to a gene: 8. The CDR3 spells CASRIRQGALQETQYF. In nucleotides, the CDR3 is TGCGCCAGCAGGATACGACAGGGGGCTCTCCAAGAGACCCAGTACTTC.

V gene TRBV7-9 combines with J gene TRBJ2-3; TRBD2 matches at 7 bases. The ends lost 6 bases at V and 1 base at J; junction bases unmatched: 13. The CDR3 loop spans 17 amino acids. Germline CDR1 reads SEHNR; CDR2 reads FQNEAQ (reference sequence). The CDR3 sequence is CASSPTILAEGTDTQYF. The CDR3 nucleotides read TGTGCCAGCAGTCCAACTATCCTAGCGGAGGGCACAGATACGCAGTATTTT.

V is TRBV15 and J is TRBJ2-1, with 12 bases fitting TRBD2. The V gene's germline CDR1 is LNHNV and CDR2 YYDKDF (reference sequence). J lost 5 bases, V lost 2 bases, and 4 bases had no gene match. The CDR3 consists of 16 residues. The CDR3 coding sequence is TGTGCCACCAGCAGACAATGGACTAGCGGGAACAATGAGCAGTTCTTC. Encoded protein: CATSRQWTSGNNEQFF.

V is TRBV21-1 and J is TRBJ1-2. TRBV21-1 is a pseudogene segment. The CDR3 consists of 11 residues. CDR3 DNA: TGTGCCAGCAGGGGGTGTGCTGGCTACACCTTC. Translation gives CASRGCAGYTF.

With respect to this clone: This specimen includes other DNA sequences encoding the same CDR3. V usage is TRBV28 and J usage is TRBJ2-1, with 8 positions matching TRBD2. V was clipped by 3 bases and J by 7 bases; unmatched bases: 5. Germline assignment: CDR1 MDHEN and CDR2 SYDVKM. There are 14 residues in the CDR3. The CDR3 sequence: CASSFAGGGNEQFF. CDR3 in DNA: TGTGCCAGCAGTTTTGCGGGAGGAGGGAATGAGCAGTTCTTC.

The chain recombines TRBV5-5 with TRBJ1-5; D call uncertain. The germline gives CDR1 SGHKS, CDR2 YYEKEE (reference sequence). Deletions cut 2 bases from V and 5 bases from J, with 11 bases between. CDR3 length equals 14 residues. The CDR3 spells CASSFEGKDQPQHF. The CDR3 nucleotides read TGTGCCAGCAGCTTCGAAGGGAAGGATCAGCCCCAGCATTTT. Drawing the rest from reference TRBV5-5 and TRBJ1-5, the complete variable domain is DAGVTQSPTHLIKTRGQQVTLRCSPISGHKSVSWYQQVLGQGPQFIFQYYEKEERGRGNFPDRFSARQFPNYSSELNVNALLLGDSALYLCASSFEGKDQPQHFGDGTRLSIL.

V gene TRBV15 combines with J gene TRBJ2-3; D is possibly TRBD2 (6 bases). Trimming took 3 bases from V and 4 from J, leaving 14 bases between them. This CDR3 comprises 15 residues. Per germline, CDR1 LNHNV and CDR2 YYDKDF (reference sequence). The CDR3 loop is CATSSLPSGADTQYF. CDR3 nucleotide sequence: TGTGCCACCAGCAGTCTACCTTCGGGGGCAGATACGCAGTATTTT. The full variable domain, in which reference TRBV15 and TRBJ2-3 provide the parts outside the CDR3, is DAMVIQNPRYQVTQFGKPVTLSCSQTLNHNVMYWYQQKSSQAPKLLFHYYDKDFNNEADTPDNFQSRRPNTSFCFLDIRSPGLGDTAMYLCATSSLPSGADTQYFGPGTRLTVL.

The chain recombines TRBV19 with TRBJ2-7; 11 nucleotides align to TRBD2. The V and J ends lost 8 bases and 6 bases, in that order; junction bases with no gene match: 15. The CDR3 spans 16 residues. CDR1 and CDR2 from the germline V gene are LNHDA and SQIVND (reference sequence). This CDR3 is CASSSVPYGTSGEQYF. DNA of the CDR3: TGTGCCAGTTCCTCGGTCCCTTACGGGACTAGCGGCGAGCAGTACTTC.

The chain joins TRBV27 to TRBJ2-1; TRBD1 might be the D (6 bases). The CDR3 loop spans 16 amino acids. Germline V gives CDR1 MNHEY, CDR2 SMNVEV (reference sequence). V was pared by 2 bases and J by 5 bases, with 16 bases between. Here the CDR3 reads CASSLAAGTQNNEQFF. CDR3 coding DNA: TGTGCCAGCAGTTTAGCCGCCGGGACACAGAACAATGAGCAGTTCTTC.

The chain recombines TRBV4-2 with TRBJ2-3, with 10 bases matching TRBD2. The germline V gene has CDR1 LGHNA and CDR2 YNFKEQ. The CDR3 consists of 17 residues. Trimming at V came to 5 bases and at J to 2 bases, leaving 10 bases not matched to a gene. The DNA of the CDR3 is TGTGCCAGCAGCGGGCTAGCGGGAGTTTTGGTCACAGATACGCAGTATTTT. Protein product: CASSGLAGVLVTDTQYF.

The chain links TRBV5-1 to TRBJ1-2; D might be TRBD1 (5 bases). The ends were cut back, 4 bases at V and 4 bases at J, with 14 bases in the middle. The length of the CDR3 is 14 residues. Germline values: CDR1 SGHRS, CDR2 YFSETQ. The CDR3 here is CASSESGRSYGYTF. In nucleotides, the CDR3 is TGCGCCAGCAGCGAGTCGGGACGGTCCTATGGCTACACCTTC.

The rearrangement uses TRBV4-1 and TRBJ2-1; TRBD2 is a possible D gene (7 bases). From germline, CDR1 is MGHRA and CDR2 YSYEKL. V was clipped by 0 bases and J by 1 base, with 22 bases between them. The CDR3 runs to 20 residues. The CDR3 DNA follows: TGCGCCAGCAGCCAAGAGGGGTCGGGGGGCGCGGCCTTGTCCTACAATGAGCAGTTCTTC. Its protein product is CASSQEGSGGAALSYNEQFF.

The rearrangement joins TRBV7-5 to TRBJ2-5. TRBV7-5 is listed as a pseudogene. The CDR3 spans 19 residues. The CDR3 region has the DNA TGTGTCAGAAGCTTAGTGGTATGGGACCGAGGCCGCGAAGAAGAGACCCAGTACTTC. Translation gives CVRSLVVWDRGREEETQYF.